The 18 T cell receptor beta chains below were found in one sample sequenced in a study of shared clonotypes between healthy human individuals. Assay used: immunoSEQ multiplex PCR; TCRdb lists only in-frame clones, some missing. The top ten hold approximately 1.5% of the sample, which has approximately 980,000 clones, less than 85% seen once. Sequenced sample: memory CD4+ T cells sorted from blood. The subset was: CD45RA-negative fraction. The receptors derive from a man aged 18 to 30 in good health.

The chain combines TRBV6-1 with TRBJ2-2, with D perhaps TRBD1 (5 bases). This CDR3 has 14 residues. Deletions cut 6 bases from V and 1 base from J, with 9 bases between. CDR1 and CDR2 from the germline V gene are MNHNS and SASEGT. The CDR3 is CASSLDRNTGELFF. The CDR3 nucleotides are TGTGCCAGCAGCCTCGACAGGAACACCGGGGAGCTGTTTTTT.

V gene TRBV19 combines with J gene TRBJ2-1, with D perhaps matching TRBD1 (6 bases). V shed 4 bases and J shed 6 bases, with 10 bases lying between them. The CDR3 loop spans 13 amino acids. Germline V gene lookup returns CDR1 LNHDA and CDR2 SQIVND (reference sequence). The CDR3 DNA follows: TGTGCCAGTAGTAAAGTCAGGGGCAATGAGCAGTTCTTC. The encoded protein is CASSKVRGNEQFF.

This chain links TRBV5-1 with TRBJ2-7, with D possibly TRBD2 on 5 matching bases. The CDR3 runs 15 residues. The germline V and J ends were trimmed by 4 bases and 6 bases, with 20 bases remaining between them. Per the germline V gene, CDR1 is SGHRS and CDR2 is YFSETQ. The CDR3 DNA sequence: TGCGCCAGCAGCGCGGAACCACCTCCGAGGGTCGAGCAGTACTTC. This translates into CASSAEPPPRVEQYF.

The genes are TRBV5-5 and TRBJ2-2, with unresolved D. CDR1 is SGHKS and CDR2 is YYEKEE in the germline V gene (reference sequence). Trimming pared 2 bases from V and 0 bases from J, leaving 11 bases between. This CDR3 is built from 16 residues. As DNA, the CDR3 is TGTGCCAGCAGCTTAGGTCGGCCCGCGAACACCGGGGAGCTGTTTTTT. Translation: CASSLGRPANTGELFF.

This chain links TRBV5-1 with TRBJ2-1, with D maybe TRBD2 (5 bases). CDR3 length: 14 amino acids. Germline CDR1 is SGHRS and CDR2 is YFSETQ. Trimming stripped 2 bases from V and 5 bases from J, with 11 bases between. CDR3 residues: CASSLLDLNNEQFF. CDR3 DNA sequence: TGCGCCAGCAGCTTATTGGACTTAAACAATGAGCAGTTCTTC.

This clone was seen repeatedly, ten times or more. The rearrangement uses TRBV5-1 and TRBJ2-5, with D possibly being TRBD2 (5 bases). The CDR3 length is 14 residues. Trimming left V 3 bases short and J 3 bases short, with 12 bases between. Germline CDR1 is SGHRS and CDR2 is YFSETQ. DNA of the CDR3: TGCGCCAGCAGCTCAATGGGGAGTAAAGAGACCCAGTACTTC. Translating it yields CASSSMGSKETQYF.

This clone has a handful of counts. This sequence joins TRBV11-2 and TRBJ2-5; D tentatively fits TRBD1 or TRBD2 (6 bases each). The V gene's germline CDR1 is SGHAT and CDR2 FQNNGV. Trimming pared 5 bases from V and 5 bases from J, leaving 15 bases between. CDR3 length equals 14 residues. The CDR3 reads CASSQTGSGETQYF. In nucleotides, the CDR3 is TGTGCCAGCAGCCAAACAGGGAGCGGGGAGACCCAGTACTTC. Variable domain in full (rest from reference TRBV11-2 and TRBJ2-5): EAGVAQSPRYKIIEKRQSVAFWCNPISGHATLYWYQQILGQGPKLLIQFQNNGVVDDSQLPKDRFSAERLKGVDSTLKIQPAKLEDSAVYLCASSQTGSGETQYFGPGTRLLVL.

This clone was observed a single time. The CDR3 DNA reads as TGCAGCGTTGGGGCAGGGGGAGGTCAGCCCCAGCATTTT. It codes for CSVGAGGGQPQHF. The chain joins TRBV29-1 to TRBJ1-5; 7 bases match TRBD1. CDR1 is SQVTM, CDR2 ANQGSEA, per germline. With 4 bases clipped from V and 6 bases from J, the junction kept 6 bases outside the gene matches. The CDR3 is made up of 13 amino acids.

The rearrangement joins TRBV28 to TRBJ2-3; the match to TRBD2 covers 8 bases. Germline loops: CDR1 MDHEN, CDR2 SYDVKM. The CDR3 has 15 residues. Germline trimming cut 6 bases from V and 6 bases from J; bases unmatched to any gene: 11. The DNA of the CDR3 is TGTGCCAGCAGCCTGCCCGGGGGGGCAGGGGATACGCAGTATTTT. This codes for CASSLPGGAGDTQYF. Full variable domain (remainder filled in from reference TRBV28 and TRBJ2-3): DVKVTQSSRYLVKRTGEKVFLECVQDMDHENMFWYRQDPGLGLRLIYFSYDVKMKEKGDIPEGYSVSREKKERFSLILESASTNQTSMYLCASSLPGGAGDTQYFGPGTRLTVL.

As DNA, the CDR3 is TGCGCCAGCAGCCAGGACAGGGGGCATATCTCTGGAAACACCATATATTTT. It encodes CASSQDRGHISGNTIYF. The chain carries TRBV10-2 and TRBJ1-3; TRBD1 aligns across 11 bases. The CDR3 runs 17 residues. Losses at the gene ends were 6 bases for V and 0 bases for J; bases not matched to a gene: 7. The V gene's germline CDR1 is WSHSY and CDR2 SAAADI.

V gene TRBV5-4 combines with J gene TRBJ2-5, with D perhaps matching TRBD2 (6 bases). V was clipped by 1 base and J by 2 bases, with 18 bases between them. Germline V gene data show CDR1 as SGHNT and CDR2 as YYREEE (reference sequence). The CDR3 totals 17 residues. The CDR3 sequence: CASSLWGSGERQETQYF. CDR3 nucleotide sequence: TGTGCCAGCAGCTTGTGGGGATCGGGGGAGAGACAAGAGACCCAGTACTTC.

V is TRBV7-9 and J is TRBJ2-3; TRBD1 aligns across 9 bases. CDR1 is SEHNR, CDR2 FQNEAQ, per germline (reference sequence). V trimming: 1 base; J trimming: 6 bases; junction bases outside the gene matches: 5. The CDR3 has 15 amino acids. CDR3 residues: CASSLGDREFDTQYF. The CDR3 DNA is TGTGCCAGCAGCTTAGGGGACAGGGAATTTGATACGCAGTATTTT.

As DNA, the CDR3 is TGTGCCAGCAGCTCCGACCCTCCGGGAGGGGGGTATGGCTACACCTTC. Its protein is CASSSDPPGGGYGYTF. The chain couples TRBV7-2 to TRBJ1-2; possible D gene TRBD1, 6 bases. The V gene's germline CDR1 is SGHTA and CDR2 FQGNSA. The CDR3 has 16 residues. Trimming left V 4 bases short and J 5 bases short, with 20 bases between.

This chain links TRBV11-2 with TRBJ2-6; 8 bases match TRBD1. J was trimmed by 0 bases and V by 5 bases; bases with no gene match: 3. Germline-derived CDR1 and CDR2 are SGHAT and FQNNGV. CDR3 length: 16 residues. CDR3 sequence (DNA): TGTGCCAGCAGCCGGGACAGGTTCTCTGGGGCCAACGTCCTGACTTTC. This translates into CASSRDRFSGANVLTF.

This clone was recorded only once. The CDR3 reads CASSPGLAGKETQYF. DNA of the CDR3: TGCGCCAGCAGCCCGGGACTAGCGGGAAAAGAGACCCAGTACTTC. V and J are TRBV5-1 and TRBJ2-5; 13 bases are a match to TRBD2. V trimming: 4 bases; J trimming: 3 bases; junction bases outside the gene matches: 3. The CDR3 totals 15 residues. CDR1 is SGHRS and CDR2 is YFSETQ in the germline V gene.

The chain couples TRBV10-2 to TRBJ2-5; D gene unclear. With 8 bases removed from V and 5 bases from J, the gap between germline ends came to 9 bases. CDR1 is WSHSY, CDR2 SAAADI, per germline. The CDR3 has 11 amino acids. The CDR3 DNA is TGCGCCAGCGCAGTTACGGAGACCCAGTACTTC. Its protein product is CASAVTETQYF.

The genes are TRBV11-2 and TRBJ2-5, with TRBD1 matching 8 bases. Losses at the gene ends were 5 bases for V and 6 bases for J; bases not matched to a gene: 11. CDR1 and CDR2 (germline): SGHAT, FQNNGV. CDR3 size: 15 residues. The CDR3 DNA sequence: TGTGCCAGCAGCCCCCGGACAGGGCTGACTCAGACCCAGTACTTC. Translation gives CASSPRTGLTQTQYF. Supplemented by reference TRBV11-2 and TRBJ2-5, the full variable domain reads EAGVAQSPRYKIIEKRQSVAFWCNPISGHATLYWYQQILGQGPKLLIQFQNNGVVDDSQLPKDRFSAERLKGVDSTLKIQPAKLEDSAVYLCASSPRTGLTQTQYFGPGTRLLVL.

For this clone: Other DNA sequences in this specimen translate into the identical CDR3. The gene calls are TRBV9 and TRBJ2-2; D is unclear. CDR1 SGDLS and CDR2 YYNGEE come from the germline V gene. V was cut by 1 base and J by 5 bases, with 9 bases left in between. The CDR3 is made up of 14 amino acids. For the CDR3, the DNA is TGTGCCAGCAGCGTAACCCCAAATACCGGGGAGCTGTTTTTT. Translation gives CASSVTPNTGELFF.